This TCR beta chain was observed in a study of T cells in localized non-small cell lung cancer. The table came from immunoSEQ multiplex PCR; TCRdb's copy has only in-frame clones and leaves some out. The sample yields 20,000 to 25,000 clones, roughly 89% seen once. The V gene's germline CDR1 is KGHSH and CDR2 LQKENI. Trimming took off 6 bases at V and 8 bases at J, with 16 bases between the two ends. This CDR3 has 13 amino acids. Findings of the study overall: The greatest T cell clonality was found in uninvolved adjacent lung (higher than in tumor).

Regarding this clone: Its antigen is undetermined.

The TCR originated in a man aged 40 to 75 with stage I squamous cell lung carcinoma. Specimen: peripheral blood, collected before any cancer treatment. The chain links TRBV18 to TRBJ1-2; possible D gene TRBD1, 6 bases. The CDR3 is CASSRTALRGYTF. For the CDR3, the DNA is TGTGCCAGCTCCCGGACAGCTCTTAGGGGCTACACCTTC.